Below are 10 T cell receptor beta chains sequenced from a single sample in a study of T cells in Graves' hyperthyroidism and ophthalmopathy. RNA transcripts yielded amplified TCR beta CDR3 regions. The HTBI primer set served for first-round RT-PCR of the TCR CDR3. MiXCR, run by TCRdb on the multiplex PCR reads, gives a single entry per CDR3 protein. Of a few hundred thousand distinct CDR3 sequences listed, 46% were seen once; the top ten hold more than 7.5%. The sequencing input was peripheral blood or thyroid tissue (not recorded which). These TCRs come from a woman aged 18-29 years with Graves' hyperthyroidism.

The CDR3 here is CSAARTSGRAEQYF. The CDR3 nucleotides are TGCAGTGCAGCTAGGACTAGCGGAAGGGCTGAGCAGTACTTC. This chain connects TRBV20-1 to TRBJ2-7; 10 bases agree with TRBD2. J lost 7 bases, V lost 6 bases, and 12 bases had no gene match. Germline V gene lookup returns CDR1 DFQATT and CDR2 SNEGSKA (reference sequence). CDR3 length: 14 residues.

This clonotype was seen just once. The V gene is TRBV7-8, the J gene TRBJ2-7; 8 bases map to TRBD1. Germline V gene data show CDR1 as SGHVS and CDR2 as FQNEAQ. The junction had 4 bases not matched to a gene; V was cut back by 4 bases and J by 2 bases. The CDR3 length is 14 residues. CDR3 amino acids: CASSSSTGAYEQYF. The CDR3 nucleotides are TGTGCCAGCAGCTCGTCGACAGGGGCCTACGAGCAGTACTTC.

V usage is TRBV7-2 and J usage is TRBJ1-3, with D unresolved. The CDR3 has 14 residues. Germline V gives CDR1 SGHTA, CDR2 FQGNSA. Trimming took 3 bases from V and 8 from J, leaving 14 bases between them. The CDR3: CASSLISLVDTIYF. The DNA of the CDR3 is TGTGCCAGCAGCTTGATATCCCTGGTGGACACCATATATTTT.

V gene TRBV21-1 combines with J gene TRBJ2-7. TRBV21-1 is described as a pseudogene. The CDR3 extends over 14 amino acids. CDR3 region: CASSKGSSSYEQYF. The CDR3 nucleotides read TGTGCCAGCAGCAAAGGTAGCAGCTCCTACGAGCAGTACTTC.

For this clonotype: This may stem from a read error, because a much larger clone lies one nucleotide away. The chain recombines TRBV12-3 or TRBV12-4 with TRBJ1-2; D remains unclear. The V end lost 1 base, the J end lost 3 bases, and 9 bases lay between the germline ends. This CDR3 is built from 14 residues. The DNA of the CDR3 is TGTGCCAGCAGTTTAGTATCCGAGGACTATGGCTACACCTTC. Amino acid sequence: CASSLVSEDYGYTF.

This clonotype has only a few counts. The chain couples TRBV24-1 to TRBJ2-5; D tentatively reads TRBD1 or TRBD2 (5 bases each). Germline V lookup: CDR1 KGHDR, CDR2 SFDVKD. This CDR3 is built from 14 residues. The ends were cut back, 5 bases at V and 7 bases at J, with 16 bases in the middle. In DNA, the CDR3 is TGTGCCACCAGTGCTCTAGACGGGACCAGGACCCAGTACTTC. As protein: CATSALDGTRTQYF.

The chain combines TRBV2 with TRBJ1-6; tentative D call: TRBD1 (5 bases). Germline-derived CDR1 and CDR2 are SNHLY and FYNNEI. V gave up 6 bases and J gave up 9 bases, with 15 bases separating them. CDR3 size: 14 residues. The CDR3 sequence is CASSQRQGSSPLHF. The CDR3 nucleotides read TGTGCCAGCAGCCAAAGGCAGGGATCTTCACCCCTCCACTTT. The complete variable domain, with remaining parts taken from reference TRBV2 and TRBJ1-6, reads EPEVTQTPSHQVTQMGQEVILRCVPISNHLYFYWYRQILGQKVEFLVSFYNNEISEKSEIFDDQFSVERPDGSNFTLKIRSTKLEDSAMYFCASSQRQGSSPLHFGNGTRLTVT.

At least ten counts were recorded for this clonotype. This chain uses TRBV24-1 with TRBJ2-3, with D tentatively TRBD1 or TRBD2 (5 bases each). V lost 5 bases and J 9 bases, leaving 23 bases between the germline ends. The CDR3 contains 16 residues. Germline-derived CDR1 and CDR2 are KGHDR and SFDVKD. In DNA, the CDR3 is TGTGCCACCAGTGGGACACTAGGGGTCCCCGCATGGACGCAGTATTTT. It is translated as CATSGTLGVPAWTQYF.

The V and J genes are TRBV9 and TRBJ1-3, with D possibly matching TRBD1 (6 bases). V gave up 4 bases and J gave up 4 bases, with 18 bases separating them. This CDR3 is built from 16 residues. The germline gives CDR1 SGDLS, CDR2 YYNGEE. The CDR3 DNA follows: TGTGCCAGCAGCCCAGCAGGGGCCGGATCCGGAAACACCATATATTTT. As protein: CASSPAGAGSGNTIYF.

This clonotype was detected only once. The J gene is TRBJ2-7, the V gene TRBV20-1; 10 positions match TRBD2. The J call may not be correct, given that the DNA end is closer to TRBJ2-1. The CDR3 consists of 17 residues. CDR1 is DFQATT and CDR2 is SNEGSKA in the germline V gene (reference sequence). CDR3 sequence reads: CSARDPGSGRAYNEQFF. The DNA for the CDR3 is TGCAGTGCTAGAGACCCGGGGAGCGGGAGGGCCTACAATGAGCAGTTCTTC.